The T cell receptor (beta chain) described here comes from a study of T cells in Graves' hyperthyroidism and ophthalmopathy. The investigators amplified TCR beta CDR3 regions from RNA transcripts. First-round RT-PCR targeting the TCR CDR3 was performed with the HTBI primer set. MiXCR was run by TCRdb on the multiplex PCR reads, yielding one entry per CDR3 protein. The table has 500,000 to 600,000 distinct CDR3 sequences, just under 20% seen once. The PBMCs studied were ones that came from 10 ml fresh peripheral blood. This clonotype was recorded a few times. The antigen is undetermined. From germline, CDR1 is LNHDA and CDR2 SQIVND (reference sequence). The CDR3 runs to 16 residues. Trimming took 6 bases from V and 5 from J; bases not matched to a gene: 12. Points from the study as a whole: Blood also showed most of the thyroid clonotypes that were expanded above 0.001.

The material sequenced was blood. V is TRBV19 and J is TRBJ2-5, with 10 bases identical to TRBD1. This clonotype originated in a man in his forties with Graves' ophthalmopathy. CDR3 protein: CASSGTGAARGETQYF. The DNA for the CDR3 is TGTGCCAGTAGCGGGACAGGGGCCGCCCGGGGGGAGACCCAGTACTTC.